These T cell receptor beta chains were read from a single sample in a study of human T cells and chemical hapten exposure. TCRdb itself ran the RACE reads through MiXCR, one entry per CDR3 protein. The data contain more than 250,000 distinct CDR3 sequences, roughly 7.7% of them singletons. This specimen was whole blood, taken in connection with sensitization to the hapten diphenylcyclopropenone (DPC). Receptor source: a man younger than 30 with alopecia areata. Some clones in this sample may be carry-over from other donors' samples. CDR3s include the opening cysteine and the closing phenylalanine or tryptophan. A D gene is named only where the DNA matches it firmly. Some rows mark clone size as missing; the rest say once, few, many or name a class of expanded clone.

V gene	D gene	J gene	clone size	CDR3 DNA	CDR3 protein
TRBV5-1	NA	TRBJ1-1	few	TGCGCCAGCAGAGAATCAGGCGGGAACACTGAAGCTTTCTTT	CASRESGGNTEAFF
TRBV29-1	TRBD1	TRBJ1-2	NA	TGCAGCGCGGTACCGGGGACAGGGACCCATGGCTACACCTTC	CSAVPGTGTHGYTF
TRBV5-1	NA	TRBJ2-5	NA	TGCGCCAGCAGCTTGGCAATAAACCAAGAGACCCAGTACTTC	CASSLAINQETQYF
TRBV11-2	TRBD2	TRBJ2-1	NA	TGTGCCAGCAGCTTACGGGTTCCAGCGGGGGGAATAAGCTCCTACAATGAGCAGTTCTTC	CASSLRVPAGGISSYNEQFF
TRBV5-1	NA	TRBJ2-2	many	TGCGCCAGCACCCTCCCCGAAGCCGGGGAGCTGTTTTTT	CASTLPEAGELFF
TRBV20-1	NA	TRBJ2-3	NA	TGCAGTGCTAGAGCGAACCTACGGAACCCCAGCACAGATACGCAGTATTTT	CSARANLRNPSTDTQYF
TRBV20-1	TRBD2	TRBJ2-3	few	TGCAGTGCTAGAGCCCTAGCGGGGGGGTCCAAAGATACGCAGTATTTT	CSARALAGGSKDTQYF
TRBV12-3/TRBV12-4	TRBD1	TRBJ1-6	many	TGTGCCAGCAGTTTATGGGACAGGGATTCACCCCTCCACTTT	CASSLWDRDSPLHF
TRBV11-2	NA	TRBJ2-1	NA	TGTGCCAGCAGCTTAGACGGCAGTCCGAATGAGCAGTTCTTC	CASSLDGSPNEQFF
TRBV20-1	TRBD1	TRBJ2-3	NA	TGCAGTGCTGAAACAAGGGACAGGGGCACAGATACGCAGTATTTT	CSAETRDRGTDTQYF
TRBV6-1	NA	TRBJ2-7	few	TGTGCCAGCACCCCCCTGGGGGACTCTTCGTCCTACGAGCAGTACTTC	CASTPLGDSSSYEQYF
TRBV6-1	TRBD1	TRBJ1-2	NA	TGTGCCAGCAGTGAGGGCGGGACAGAAAGCTATGGCTACACCTTC	CASSEGGTESYGYTF
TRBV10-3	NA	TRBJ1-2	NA	TGTGCCATCAGTGAACCGGGGGCCTATGGCTACACCTTC	CAISEPGAYGYTF
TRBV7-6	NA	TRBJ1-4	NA	TGTGCCAGCAGCCCCAGCCTGAGCGGAGAAAAACTGTTTTTT	CASSPSLSGEKLFF
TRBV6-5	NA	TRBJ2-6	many	TGTGCCAGCAGTCCGACGGGCTCCTCTGGGGCCAACGTCCTGACTTTC	CASSPTGSSGANVLTF
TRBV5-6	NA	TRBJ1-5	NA	TGTGCCAGCAGCTCGTCTAGGCGGCAGCCCCAGCATTTT	CASSSSRRQPQHF
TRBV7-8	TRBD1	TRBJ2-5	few	TGTGCCAGCAGCTTCCGGACAGGGGAACTGGAGACCCAGTACTTC	CASSFRTGELETQYF
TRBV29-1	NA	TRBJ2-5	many	TGCAGCGTTGCAGAGCGAGAGACCCAGTACTTC	CSVAERETQYF
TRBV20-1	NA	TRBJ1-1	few	TGCAGTGCTAGAGGGGGAACTGAAGCTTTCTTT	CSARGGTEAFF
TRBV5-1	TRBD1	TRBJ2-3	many	TGCGCCAGCAGCCCTAGGACAGGGACGGATACGCAGTATTTT	CASSPRTGTDTQYF
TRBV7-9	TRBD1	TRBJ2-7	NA	TGTGCCAGCAGCCCGCCGGATTGGGACAGAAGTACCTACGAGCAGTACTTC	CASSPPDWDRSTYEQYF
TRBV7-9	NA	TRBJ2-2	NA	TGTGCCAGCAGCCCAAGGCGGAACACCGGGGAGCTGTTTTTT	CASSPRRNTGELFF
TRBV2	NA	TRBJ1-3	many	TGTGCCAGCAGCGGAGGTACAGGCCACTCTGGAAACACCATATATTTT	CASSGGTGHSGNTIYF
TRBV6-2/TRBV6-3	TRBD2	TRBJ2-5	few	TGTGCCAGCAGTTACGGGGGGGATAACCGCGAGACCCAGTACTTC	CASSYGGDNRETQYF
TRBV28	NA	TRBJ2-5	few	TGTGCCAGCAGTTTTGCGGGCAGGGTCGAAAGAAGGACCCAGTACTTC	CASSFAGRVERRTQYF
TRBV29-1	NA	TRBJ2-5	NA	TGCAGCGTTGTTGGGACCGGCTTCCAAGAGACCCAGTACTTC	CSVVGTGFQETQYF
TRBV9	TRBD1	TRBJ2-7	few	TGTGCCAGCAGCAGATCCGGGACAGCGGCGGGCGAGCAGTACTTC	CASSRSGTAAGEQYF
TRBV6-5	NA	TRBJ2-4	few	TGTGCCAGCAGTTACAGTAGTCAGACCAAAAACATTCAGTACTTC	CASSYSSQTKNIQYF
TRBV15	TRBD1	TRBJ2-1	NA	TGTGCCACCAGCAGAGTCATCGGACAGGGTATGTCTCAGTTCTTC	CATSRVIGQGMSQFF
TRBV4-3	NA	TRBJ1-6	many	TGCGCCAGCAGCCTCCGTCGACAGTCAAGCTCCTATAATTCACCCCTCCACTTT	CASSLRRQSSSYNSPLHF
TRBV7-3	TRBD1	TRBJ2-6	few	TGTGCCAGCAGCAGCACAGGGGACGGGGCCAACGTCCTGACTTTC	CASSSTGDGANVLTF
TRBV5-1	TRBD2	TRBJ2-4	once	TGCGCCAGCAGCTTGGTTTCGGCGGGAGTAGCCAAAAACATTCAGTACTTC	CASSLVSAGVAKNIQYF
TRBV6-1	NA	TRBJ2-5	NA	TGTGCCAGCAGTGAAAGGACGGCCAGGGTTGAGACCCAGTACTTC	CASSERTARVETQYF
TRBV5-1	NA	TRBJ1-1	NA	TGCGCCAGCAGCTTGGTCTCCGGACTAAACACTGAAGCTTTCTTT	CASSLVSGLNTEAFF
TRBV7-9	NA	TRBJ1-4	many	TGTGCCAGCACCCGGACGGGGGCAACTAATGAAAAACTGTTTTTT	CASTRTGATNEKLFF
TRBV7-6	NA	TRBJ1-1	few	TGTGCCAGCAGCTTCACGGGGGAGACTGAAGCTTTCTTT	CASSFTGETEAFF
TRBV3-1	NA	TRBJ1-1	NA	TGTGCCAGCAGCCAAGATGGGCAGTACACTGAAGCTTTCTTT	CASSQDGQYTEAFF
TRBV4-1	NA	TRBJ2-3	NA	TGCGCCAGCAGCCAAGTCTATAACCCGGCCCGAGGCGGAGTACAAGATACGCAGTATTTT	CASSQVYNPARGGVQDTQYF
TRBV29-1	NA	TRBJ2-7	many	TGCAGCGTGGATAGGGGTTACGAGCAGTACTTC	CSVDRGYEQYF
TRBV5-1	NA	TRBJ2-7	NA	TGCGCCAGCAGCTTGGCCCTCGTCACCTCCTACGAGCAGTACTTC	CASSLALVTSYEQYF
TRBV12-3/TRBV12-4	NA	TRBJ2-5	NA	TGTGCCAGCTATTCATCGCGAGTCCTCCAAGAGACCCAGTACTTC	CASYSSRVLQETQYF
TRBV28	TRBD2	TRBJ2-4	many	TGTGCCAGCAGTTCCCCAGCGGGGGGGCATTTGGACATTCAGTACTTC	CASSSPAGGHLDIQYF
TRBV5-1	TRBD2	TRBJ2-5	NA	TGCGCCAGCAGCCGCCCTAGCGGGGACAAGACCCAGTACTTC	CASSRPSGDKTQYF
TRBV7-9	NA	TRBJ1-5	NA	TGTGCCAGCAGCTTAGCGGCAGGGAGCAATCAGCCCCAGCATTTT	CASSLAAGSNQPQHF